The rows below give T cell receptor beta chains drawn from one sample of a study of identical twins. TCRdb processed the 5' RACE reads anew with MiXCR; each CDR3 protein has one entry. The profile shows 240,000 or so distinct CDR3 sequences, 8% to 11% of them singletons. The sample consisted of memory T cells sorted from blood. The origin of the receptors is a man over 45 in good health. CDR3s include the opening cysteine and the closing phenylalanine or tryptophan. A D gene is named only where the DNA matches it firmly. The size entry is marked missing in some rows and otherwise reads once, few, many or a size class.

V: TRBV6-1; length: 11; D: .; J: TRBJ2-5; size: .; DNA: TGTGCCAGAAAAGTGGGAGAGACCCAGTACTTC; CDR3: CARKVGETQYF
V: TRBV7-6; length: 18; D: .; J: TRBJ2-1; size: many; DNA: TGTGCCAGCAGCTTAGCTTGGCGGGGCCCTAGCCTTTACAATGAGCAGTTCTTC; CDR3: CASSLAWRGPSLYNEQFF
V: TRBV6-1; length: 15; D: .; J: TRBJ1-5; size: few; DNA: TGTGCCAGCAGTACCGGGACCCAGACCAATCAGCCCCAGCATTTT; CDR3: CASSTGTQTNQPQHF
V: TRBV15; length: 15; D: TRBD1; J: TRBJ2-7; size: .; DNA: TGTGCCACCAGCAGTCCAGGACAGGGGGCCCTCGAGCAGTACTTC; CDR3: CATSSPGQGALEQYF
V: TRBV7-9; length: 15; D: TRBD1; J: TRBJ2-1; size: .; DNA: TGTGCCAGCAGCCCGACAGGGGGCTCCAGCAATGAGCAGTTCTTC; CDR3: CASSPTGGSSNEQFF
V: TRBV20-1; length: 12; D: .; J: TRBJ2-3; size: few; DNA: TGCAGTGCCGGGATTTCTAGGGATACGCAGTATTTT; CDR3: CSAGISRDTQYF
V: TRBV30; length: 14; D: .; J: TRBJ2-3; size: .; DNA: TGTGCCTGGAGTCAAGGGACTAGCACAGATACGCAGTATTTT; CDR3: CAWSQGTSTDTQYF
V: TRBV20-1; length: 16; D: TRBD1; J: TRBJ2-2; size: many; DNA: TGCAGTGCTAGAGCTTTCGGACAGGGGTTAGCCGGGGAGCTGTTTTTT; CDR3: CSARAFGQGLAGELFF
V: TRBV3-1; length: 16; D: TRBD1; J: TRBJ2-1; size: few; DNA: TGTGCCAGCAGCCCGCTCGGGACAGGGGAGTACAATGAGCAGTTCTTC; CDR3: CASSPLGTGEYNEQFF
V: TRBV5-1; length: 14; D: .; J: TRBJ2-5; size: .; DNA: TGCGCCAGCAGCTTGGACAGGCCGGGGGAGACCCAGTACTTC; CDR3: CASSLDRPGETQYF
V: TRBV9; length: 15; D: .; J: TRBJ2-1; size: .; DNA: TGTGCCAGCAGCGTAGGCGTCGGTCCCTACAATGAGCAGTTCTTC; CDR3: CASSVGVGPYNEQFF
V: TRBV5-6; length: 14; D: TRBD1; J: TRBJ1-1; size: .; DNA: TGTGCCAGCAGCTCTGGGACAGGCTACACCGAAGCTTTCTTT; CDR3: CASSSGTGYTEAFF
V: TRBV12-3/TRBV12-4; length: 15; D: .; J: TRBJ1-5; size: .; DNA: TGTGCCAGCAGTTTACAAAGGGCCTACAATCAGCCCCAGCATTTT; CDR3: CASSLQRAYNQPQHF
V: TRBV28; length: 11; D: .; J: TRBJ1-1; size: many; DNA: TGTGCCAGCAGTTTAGGCCGGCAAGCTTTCTTT; CDR3: CASSLGRQAFF
V: TRBV10-3; length: 17; D: TRBD2; J: TRBJ2-7; size: many; DNA: TGTGCCATCAGTGATCTACCTAGCGGGACGCTCGGGATCGAGCAGTACTTC; CDR3: CAISDLPSGTLGIEQYF
V: TRBV2; length: 15; D: TRBD1; J: TRBJ1-6; size: .; DNA: TGTGCCAGCAGTGTTGGCGTTAGGGGGCAATCACCCCTCCACTTT; CDR3: CASSVGVRGQSPLHF
V: TRBV4-1; length: 15; D: .; J: TRBJ1-5; size: .; DNA: TGCGCCAGCAGCCCTCCGGACAGACCCAATCAGCCCCAGCATTTT; CDR3: CASSPPDRPNQPQHF
V: TRBV3-1; length: 14; D: TRBD2; J: TRBJ2-7; size: few; DNA: TGTGCCAGCAGCCATCTAGCGGGGAGGGACGAGCAGTACTTC; CDR3: CASSHLAGRDEQYF
V: TRBV5-1; length: 15; D: .; J: TRBJ2-3; size: .; DNA: TGCGCCAGCAGCTTGGGTCTCCAACGCACAGATACGCAGTATTTT; CDR3: CASSLGLQRTDTQYF
V: TRBV6-5; length: 15; D: .; J: TRBJ1-2; size: many; DNA: TGTGCCAGCAGTTACGAGAGGGATGGGATTTCGAGCTACACCTTC; CDR3: CASSYERDGISSYTF
V: TRBV4-1; length: 15; D: .; J: TRBJ2-3; size: many; DNA: TGCGCCAGCAGCCAAGTTACGGCGAGGGTTGAGAAGCAGTATTTT; CDR3: CASSQVTARVEKQYF
V: TRBV12-3/TRBV12-4; length: 13; D: .; J: TRBJ2-6; size: many; DNA: TGTGCCAGCAGCTCGTCTGGGGCCAACGTCCTGACTTTC; CDR3: CASSSSGANVLTF
V: TRBV9; length: 14; D: .; J: TRBJ2-2; size: many; DNA: TGTGCCAGCAGCGTTGAGGGTTGGACCGGGGAGCTGTTTTTT; CDR3: CASSVEGWTGELFF
V: TRBV4-1; length: 11; D: .; J: TRBJ2-2; size: .; DNA: TGCGCCAGCAGCTCGTCCGGGGAGCTGTTTTTT; CDR3: CASSSSGELFF
V: TRBV7-6; length: 15; D: .; J: TRBJ2-3; size: .; DNA: TGTGCCAGCAGCTTAGCTGGGGCCCGCACAGATACGCAGTATTTT; CDR3: CASSLAGARTDTQYF
V: TRBV14; length: 14; D: TRBD1; J: TRBJ1-1; size: many; DNA: TGTGCCAGCAGCCAAGCCACAGGGGGTACTGAAGCTTTCTTT; CDR3: CASSQATGGTEAFF
V: TRBV12-3/TRBV12-4; length: 13; D: .; J: TRBJ2-1; size: many; DNA: TGTGCCAGCAGAACTCGGGAGTACAATGAGCAGTTCTTC; CDR3: CASRTREYNEQFF
V: TRBV12-3/TRBV12-4; length: 13; D: .; J: TRBJ2-1; size: few; DNA: TGTGCCAGCACCGGGGACGGATACAATGAGCAGTTCTTC; CDR3: CASTGDGYNEQFF
V: TRBV6-4; length: 15; D: TRBD1; J: TRBJ2-1; size: .; DNA: TGTGCCAGCAGTGTCGGGACAGGGGTGTTCGGTGAGCAGTTCTTC; CDR3: CASSVGTGVFGEQFF
V: TRBV14; length: 12; D: .; J: TRBJ1-3; size: once; DNA: TGTGCCAGCAGCCTCGGGGGAAACCCCATATATTTT; CDR3: CASSLGGNPIYF
V: TRBV10-3; length: 18; D: TRBD2; J: TRBJ2-1; size: .; DNA: TGTGCCATCAGTGAGTCTCAGTGGGCTAGCGGGTCCTACAATGAGCAGTTCTTC; CDR3: CAISESQWASGSYNEQFF
V: TRBV23-1; length: 18; D: TRBD2; J: TRBJ2-1; size: many; DNA: TGCGCCAGCAGTCCCGTCGCCACTAGCGGGAGGGAGAACAATGAGCAGTTCTTC; CDR3: CASSPVATSGRENNEQFF
V: TRBV5-5; length: 13; D: .; J: TRBJ1-6; size: .; DNA: TGTGCCAGCAGCTTGCAGGGGAATTCACCCCTCCACTTT; CDR3: CASSLQGNSPLHF
V: TRBV24-1; length: 12; D: .; J: TRBJ2-1; size: few; DNA: TGTTCCCTGGGACTGATAAACAATGAGCAGTTCTTC; CDR3: CSLGLINNEQFF
V: TRBV27; length: 14; D: .; J: TRBJ1-2; size: few; DNA: TGTGCCAGCAGTGGGGCGACAGGAAACTATGGCTACACCTTC; CDR3: CASSGATGNYGYTF
V: TRBV4-1; length: 15; D: .; J: TRBJ1-2; size: .; DNA: TGCGTCAGCAGCCAAGATACGGGCTCAAACTATGGCTACACCTTC; CDR3: CVSSQDTGSNYGYTF
V: TRBV6-5; length: 14; D: .; J: TRBJ1-5; size: few; DNA: TGTGCCAGCAGTTTGTATGGGGCGGGGCAGCCCCAGCATTTT; CDR3: CASSLYGAGQPQHF
V: TRBV12-3/TRBV12-4; length: 17; D: .; J: TRBJ2-1; size: many; DNA: TGTGCCAGCAGTCCCCGGGCAGGCCGAACCTCCTACAATGAGCAGTTCTTC; CDR3: CASSPRAGRTSYNEQFF
V: TRBV2; length: 15; D: .; J: TRBJ1-6; size: few; DNA: TGTGCCAGCAGTGAGTGGGGGACTGATAATTCACCCCTCCACTTT; CDR3: CASSEWGTDNSPLHF
V: TRBV4-3; length: 16; D: TRBD1; J: TRBJ2-7; size: many; DNA: TGCGCCAGCAGCCAAGTTCGTCAGGGGGATCGCTACGAGCAGTACTTC; CDR3: CASSQVRQGDRYEQYF
V: TRBV29-1; length: 12; D: .; J: TRBJ2-2; size: .; DNA: TGCAGCGTCCGATGGGACACCGGGGAGCTGTTTTTT; CDR3: CSVRWDTGELFF
V: TRBV7-9; length: 16; D: .; J: TRBJ2-1; size: many; DNA: TGTGCCAGCAGCTTACCCCACCGCATTAGCAACAATGAGCAGTTCTTC; CDR3: CASSLPHRISNNEQFF
V: TRBV14; length: 14; D: TRBD1; J: TRBJ1-2; size: few; DNA: TGTGCCAGCAGCCGAAACAGGGGATCCGGCGGCTACACCTTC; CDR3: CASSRNRGSGGYTF
V: TRBV6-1; length: 14; D: .; J: TRBJ1-2; size: many; DNA: TGTGCCAGCAGACCTTACGGGCACAACTATGGCTACACCTTC; CDR3: CASRPYGHNYGYTF
V: TRBV28; length: 13; D: .; J: TRBJ2-3; size: many; DNA: TGTGCCAGCGGCTCATCTTATCGGGATACGCAGTATTTT; CDR3: CASGSSYRDTQYF
V: TRBV6-2/TRBV6-3; length: 15; D: TRBD1; J: TRBJ1-6; size: many; DNA: TGTGCCAGCAGTCCCCTCCGGGACAGGAGGGCACCCCTCCACTTT; CDR3: CASSPLRDRRAPLHF
V: TRBV28; length: 16; D: .; J: TRBJ2-7; size: few; DNA: TGTGCCAGCAGTTTCGCCCCGGGACGAAACCGCTACGAGCAGTACTTC; CDR3: CASSFAPGRNRYEQYF
V: TRBV20-1; length: 16; D: .; J: TRBJ2-7; size: many; DNA: TGCAGTGCTCAACCCCTACAGGGAGGAAAAACCTACGAGCAGTACTTC; CDR3: CSAQPLQGGKTYEQYF
V: TRBV7-8; length: 15; D: .; J: TRBJ2-1; size: many; DNA: TGTGCCAGCAGCTGGGTCCGAAGGTCCTACAATGAGCAGTTCTTC; CDR3: CASSWVRRSYNEQFF
V: TRBV20-1; length: 13; D: TRBD1; J: TRBJ2-5; size: many; DNA: TGCAGTGCTAGCAGGGGGATCCAAGAGACCCAGTACTTC; CDR3: CSASRGIQETQYF
V: TRBV4-3; length: 16; D: TRBD2; J: TRBJ2-1; size: few; DNA: TGCGCCAGCAGCCAAGATCGACTAGCGGGGTTGGGTGAGCAGTTCTTC; CDR3: CASSQDRLAGLGEQFF
V: TRBV19; length: 15; D: .; J: TRBJ1-2; size: .; DNA: TGTGCCAGTAGTATAGTACGAATACCTAACTATGGCTACACCTTC; CDR3: CASSIVRIPNYGYTF
V: TRBV20-1; length: 13; D: .; J: TRBJ2-4; size: many; DNA: TGCAGTGCAGGGTGGGCGCCAAAAAACATTCAGTACTTC; CDR3: CSAGWAPKNIQYF
V: TRBV6-6; length: 11; D: TRBD2; J: TRBJ2-1; size: .; DNA: TGTGCCAGCAGTCCAGCGGGAGGACGGTTCTTC; CDR3: CASSPAGGRFF
V: TRBV11-2; length: 13; D: .; J: TRBJ2-1; size: few; DNA: TGTGCCAGCAGCTTACAGGGACCCAATGAGCAGTTCTTC; CDR3: CASSLQGPNEQFF